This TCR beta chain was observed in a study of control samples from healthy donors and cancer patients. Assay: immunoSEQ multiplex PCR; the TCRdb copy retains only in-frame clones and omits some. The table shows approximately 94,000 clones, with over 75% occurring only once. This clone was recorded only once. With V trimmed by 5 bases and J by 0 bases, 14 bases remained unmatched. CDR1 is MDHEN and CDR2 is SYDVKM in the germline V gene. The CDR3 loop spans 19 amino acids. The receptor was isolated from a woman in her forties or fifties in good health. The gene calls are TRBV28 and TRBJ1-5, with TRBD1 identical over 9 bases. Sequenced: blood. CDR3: CASSPQGTGFDYSNQPQHF. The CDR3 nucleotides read TGTGCCAGCAGTCCCCAAGGGACAGGGTTCGACTATAGCAATCAGCCCCAGCATTTT. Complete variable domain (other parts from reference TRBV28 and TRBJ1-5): DVKVTQSSRYLVKRTGEKVFLECVQDMDHENMFWYRQDPGLGLRLIYFSYDVKMKEKGDIPEGYSVSREKKERFSLILESASTNQTSMYLCASSPQGTGFDYSNQPQHFGDGTRLSIL.